Below are 10 T cell receptor beta chains sequenced from a single sample in a study of Ad26.COV2.S vaccination and SARS-CoV-2 variants. The sample's treatment: around 19 received Ad26.COV2.S at low or high dose, single or two shots; 5 received placebo; per-sample allocation not given. Day 63 following the first vaccine or placebo injection was when the samples were taken. Measured with immunoSEQ multiplex PCR; TCRdb has only the in-frame clones, and not every one. The sample lists about 350,000 clones; around 90% were seen once. The sample here was peripheral blood, taken in a trial of Ad26.COV2.S vaccine versus placebo. These receptors were collected from a person between 18 and 65 years old who received the Ad26.COV2.S COVID-19 vaccine or a placebo.

CDR3 protein: CASSFPSAPQHF. The CDR3 DNA is TGTGCCAGCAGTTTCCCTTCGGCGCCCCAGCATTTT. This sequence joins TRBV12-3 or TRBV12-4 and TRBJ1-5; D unresolved. The CDR3 length is 12 residues. The germline V and J ends were trimmed by 3 bases and 9 bases, with 9 bases remaining between them.

The rearrangement links TRBV7-3 to TRBJ2-1; D is possibly TRBD2 (6 bases). Trimming stripped 5 bases from V and 5 bases from J, with 10 bases between. Germline V lookup: CDR1 SGHTA, CDR2 FQGTGA. The CDR3 runs to 13 residues. CDR3 region: CASSRETNNEQFF. The CDR3, as DNA: TGTGCCAGCAGCCGGGAGACTAACAATGAGCAGTTCTTC.

This chain joins TRBV13 and TRBJ1-2; tentatively, D is TRBD1 (6 bases). There are 12 residues in the CDR3. Germline V gene data show CDR1 as PRHDT and CDR2 as FYEKMQ (reference sequence). Trimming took 2 bases from V and 7 from J, leaving 8 bases between them. CDR3 coding DNA: TGTGCCAGCAGCTTACGACAGGCTGGCTACACCTTC. Translating it yields CASSLRQAGYTF.

The V and J genes are TRBV19 and TRBJ1-2; TRBD1 matches 9 bases. The trim removed 3 bases at V and 6 bases at J, leaving 5 bases unmatched. The CDR3 has 14 residues. The germline V gene has CDR1 LNHDA and CDR2 SQIVND (reference sequence). The CDR3 reads CASSISRTGDGYTF. In DNA form, the CDR3 reads TGTGCCAGTAGTATTTCTCGGACAGGGGATGGCTACACCTTC.

J is TRBJ1-5 and V is TRBV2; 7 bases are shared with TRBD1. V trimming: 6 bases; J trimming: 0 bases; junction bases outside the gene matches: 5. Germline CDR1 and CDR2: SNHLY and FYNNEI. The CDR3 is made up of 15 amino acids. CDR3 coding DNA: TGTGCCAGCAGGCGACAGGGTTATAGCAATCAGCCCCAGCATTTT. This encodes CASRRQGYSNQPQHF.

This clone has more than one count but fewer than ten. The genes are TRBV7-8 and TRBJ1-2; perhaps TRBD1 as D (5 bases). CDR1 is SGHVS, CDR2 FQNEAQ, per germline. There are 16 residues in the CDR3. The ends were cut back, 5 bases at V and 6 bases at J, with 22 bases in the middle. The CDR3 spells CASSLERFGREDGYTF. CDR3 in DNA: TGTGCCAGCAGCCTCGAACGTTTCGGCAGGGAAGATGGCTACACCTTC.

In this sample, this clone turned up a few times. This sequence joins TRBV6-4 and TRBJ2-3, with 7 bases aligning to TRBD1. Germline V lookup: CDR1 MRHNA, CDR2 SNTAGT. V gave up 6 bases and J gave up 4 bases; unmatched junction bases: 10. This CDR3 spans 15 amino acids. CDR3 in DNA: TGTGCCAGCAGCGGTACAGGGGTTGGGGCAGATACGCAGTATTTT. Amino acids: CASSGTGVGADTQYF.

Comment on this clone: Compared with germline, one end of the junction differs, possibly owing to a read error. The rearrangement links TRBV6-6 to TRBJ1-2; D ambiguous. From germline, CDR1 is MNHNY and CDR2 SVGAGI (reference sequence). The CDR3 contains 10 residues. The chain's CDR3 is CASSYGVLHF. As DNA, the CDR3 is TGTGCCAGCAGTTACGGGGTGTTGCACTTC.

The CDR3 spells CSVGGGAGNQPQHF. For the CDR3, the DNA is TGCAGCGTTGGGGGGGGCGCGGGCAATCAGCCCCAGCATTTT. This chain joins TRBV29-1 and TRBJ1-5; D perhaps matches TRBD1 (6 bases). The germline gives CDR1 SQVTM, CDR2 ANQGSEA. Deletions cut 4 bases from V and 2 bases from J, with 12 bases between. The CDR3 is made up of 14 amino acids.

This clone showed up just once. The rearrangement links TRBV28 to TRBJ2-6, with D uncertain. Trimming took 5 bases from V and 3 from J, leaving 14 bases between them. CDR3 length: 16 amino acids. Germline-derived CDR1 and CDR2 are MDHEN and SYDVKM. Here the CDR3 reads CASSLIMGGGANVLTF. Written as DNA, the CDR3 is TGTGCCAGCAGTCTAATAATGGGTGGTGGGGCCAACGTCCTGACTTTC.